The TCR beta chain under discussion was sequenced for a study of T cells expressing NK-cell markers. TCRdb re-called the 5' RACE reads and catalogs CDR3 proteins one per entry, DNA excluded. The table lists about 150,000 distinct CDR3 sequences. Germline CDR1 SEHNR, CDR2 FQNEAQ (reference sequence). The CDR3 loop spans 15 amino acids. This chain joins TRBV7-9 and TRBJ1-1; TCRdb proposes TRBD1, but this gene call is untestable without DNA. Sequenced sample: blood T cells: a sorted CD56 or NKG2C T cell subset, CD4+ or CD8+ T cells, or bulk PBMC T cells (not recorded which). This sequence was found in a man aged 18 to 29 in good health. CDR3 in amino acids: CASRQNRGVNTEAFF.